The sequence of this T cell receptor beta chain was determined in a study of blood T cell repertoires in COVID-19. The germline V gene has CDR1 LGHNA and CDR2 YNFKEQ. CDR3 length: 17 residues. Losses at the gene ends were 0 bases for V and 2 bases for J; bases not matched to a gene: 6. TCRdb's copy holds only in-frame clones and misses some; the assay was immunoSEQ multiplex PCR. The table has 250,000 to 350,000 clones, about 90% seen once. The chain is built from TRBV4-2 and TRBJ2-3; 9 bases fit TRBD2. This receptor was taken from a man aged 18 to 30 who had recovered from COVID-19. Sequenced: peripheral blood. The CDR3, as DNA: TGTGCCAGCAGCCAAGATGGCGGGGGGGACCACACAGATACGCAGTATTTT. It codes for CASSQDGGGDHTDTQYF.